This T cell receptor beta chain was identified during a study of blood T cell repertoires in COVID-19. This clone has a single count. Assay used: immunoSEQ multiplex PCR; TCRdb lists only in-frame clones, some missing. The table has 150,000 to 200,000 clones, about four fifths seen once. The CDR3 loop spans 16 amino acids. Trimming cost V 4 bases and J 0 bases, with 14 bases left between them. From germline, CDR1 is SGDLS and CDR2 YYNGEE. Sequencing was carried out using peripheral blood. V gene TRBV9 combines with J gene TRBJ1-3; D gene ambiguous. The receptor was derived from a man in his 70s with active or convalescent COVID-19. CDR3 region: CASSLSGLTSGNTIYF. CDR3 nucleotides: TGTGCCAGCAGCTTGAGTGGACTGACCTCTGGAAACACCATATATTTT.